Below, one TCR beta chain is given with its context. The data stem from a study of OX40 agonist ivuxolimab in advanced cancers. Background on the study: Patient treatment consisted of intravenous ivuxolimab administration every 2 weeks at 0.01 to 10 mg/kg. A mean age of about 59 years, range about 23 to 80, was recorded, and 82.7% were male.

Libraries were prepared by immunoSEQ multiplex PCR; TCRdb keeps only in-frame clonotypes and omits some of them. The sample carries about 17,000 clones, roughly 87% recorded once. There are 13 residues in the CDR3. CDR1 is MNHEY and CDR2 is SMNVEV in the germline V gene (reference sequence). V was clipped by 3 bases and J by 7 bases, with 10 bases between them. The sequencing here drew on CD4+ or CD8+ T cells sorted from blood, taken in a trial of the OX40 agonist ivuxolimab. The sequence derives from an adult with an advanced solid tumor such as melanoma, head and neck, liver or kidney cancer. V is TRBV27 and J is TRBJ1-5; maybe TRBD1 (5 bases). The CDR3 protein is CASSLSEGQPQHF. For the CDR3, the DNA is TGTGCCAGCAGTTTGTCCGAGGGGCAGCCCCAGCATTTT.